The 27 T cell receptor beta chains in this list originate from one sample, sequenced in a study of STAT5B mutations in CD4+ large granular lymphocyte leukemia. Sequencing was performed with immunoSEQ multiplex PCR; in TCRdb, only in-frame clones are kept and a portion is missing. Of approximately 24,000 clones listed, 78% are singletons. Sequenced sample: CD4+ T cells from blood buffy coats. These receptors originate from a human donor in good health.

This chain joins TRBV7-2 and TRBJ1-3, with 9 bases fitting TRBD1. V shed 6 bases and J 3 bases; nucleotides not matched to a gene: 3. Germline CDR1 is SGHTA and CDR2 is FQGNSA. The CDR3 is made up of 14 amino acids. The CDR3 DNA reads as TGTGCCAGCAGAGGGACAGGGTATGGAAACACCATATATTTT. Protein: CASRGTGYGNTIYF.

The chain employs TRBV4-3 and TRBJ2-2; maybe TRBD2 (5 bases). Per the germline V gene, CDR1 is LGHNA and CDR2 is YSLEER. Trimming pared 0 bases from V and 2 bases from J, leaving 10 bases between. The CDR3 has 16 amino acids. CDR3 in amino acids: CASSQDRGINTGELFF. The CDR3, as DNA: TGCGCCAGCAGCCAAGATCGGGGAATTAACACCGGGGAGCTGTTTTTT.

This clone was found once. J is TRBJ1-4 and V is TRBV2; D unresolved. The germline V and J ends were trimmed by 7 bases and 4 bases, with 10 bases remaining between them. This CDR3 has 13 residues. Germline CDR1 reads SNHLY; CDR2 reads FYNNEI. Here the CDR3 reads CASNVAINEKLFF. In DNA form, the CDR3 reads TGTGCCAGCAACGTAGCCATTAATGAAAAACTGTTTTTT.

The genes are TRBV4-1 and TRBJ2-1; tentatively, D is TRBD2 (6 bases). The V end lost 1 base, the J end lost 9 bases, and 28 bases lay between the germline ends. CDR1 and CDR2 (germline): MGHRA, YSYEKL. This CDR3 contains 19 residues. CDR3 protein: CASSQVGGRSRYKWGEQFF. In DNA form, the CDR3 reads TGCGCCAGCAGCCAAGTGGGGGGTCGTAGTCGTTATAAATGGGGTGAGCAGTTCTTC.

The V gene is TRBV9, the J gene TRBJ2-3; D is undetermined. Trimming took off 0 bases at V and 5 bases at J, with 16 bases between the two ends. The CDR3 is 16 amino acids. The V gene's germline CDR1 is SGDLS and CDR2 YYNGEE. For the CDR3, the DNA is TGTGCCAGCAGCGTAGAGCCTTACCGTGGTGGAGATACGCAGTATTTT. It specifies CASSVEPYRGGDTQYF.

The chain couples TRBV27 to TRBJ1-5; D unresolved. The V and J ends lost 1 base and 6 bases respectively, with 13 bases between them. The germline gives CDR1 MNHEY, CDR2 SMNVEV (reference sequence). This CDR3 has 15 amino acids. CDR3 residues: CASSLWYSGSQPQHF. CDR3 DNA: TGTGCCAGCAGTTTATGGTATTCGGGGAGTCAGCCCCAGCATTTT.

This chain connects TRBV7-2 to TRBJ2-3; 7 nucleotides align to TRBD2. V lost 5 bases and J lost 3; bases outside the gene matches: 8. This CDR3 region has 15 residues. The germline CDR1 and CDR2 sequences are SGHTA and FQGNSA. CDR3: CASSPQVGGTDTQYF. In nucleotides, the CDR3 is TGTGCCAGCAGCCCCCAGGTGGGAGGGACAGATACGCAGTATTTT.

The V and J genes are TRBV4-3 and TRBJ2-7; D ambiguous. Deletions cut 1 base from V and 3 bases from J, with 7 bases between. CDR3 length equals 13 residues. Germline V gene lookup returns CDR1 LGHNA and CDR2 YSLEER. CDR3 residues: CASSQVLGYEQYF. The CDR3 bases are TGCGCCAGCAGCCAAGTCTTAGGCTACGAGCAGTACTTC.

The count of this clone is one. The CDR3 DNA reads as TGTGCCAGCAGCGAAAATCCCGGGACAGTAAACAATGAGCAGTTCTTC. Translating gives CASSENPGTVNNEQFF. The V and J genes are TRBV11-3 and TRBJ2-1, with TRBD1 matching 7 bases. Germline V CDR1 and CDR2: SGHNT, YENEEA. V was clipped by 5 bases and J by 5 bases; unmatched bases: 12. The CDR3 has 16 amino acids.

The DNA of the CDR3 is TGTGCCAGCAGTTATCGGACAGTCTATGGCTACACCTTC. Translating it yields CASSYRTVYGYTF. The rearrangement uses TRBV28 and TRBJ1-2, with D possibly TRBD1 on 6 matching bases. The CDR3 is 13 amino acids. The V and J ends lost 4 bases and 4 bases respectively, with 10 bases between them. Germline V CDR1 and CDR2: MDHEN, SYDVKM.

The rearrangement joins TRBV6-1 to TRBJ2-5; D call uncertain. The J call may be mistaken, given a closer DNA end match to TRBJ2-7. Germline V gene lookup returns CDR1 MNHNS and CDR2 SASEGT. The CDR3 is 13 residues long. The DNA for the CDR3 is TGTGCCAGCAGTGAAGCGGCACCCTACGAGCAGTACTTC. It encodes CASSEAAPYEQYF.

J is TRBJ2-2 and V is TRBV6-5; 12 positions match TRBD2. CDR1 and CDR2 (germline): MNHEY, SVGAGI. This CDR3 contains 15 residues. After removal of 2 bases from V and 9 bases from J, the junction contained 4 bases not matched to a gene. The CDR3 coding sequence is TGTGCCAGCAGTTACCAGACTAGCGGGGGAAGGGAGCTGTTTTTT. Translating it yields CASSYQTSGGRELFF.

A single count supports this clone. The gene calls are TRBV5-6 and TRBJ2-3; D is uncertain. Germline values: CDR1 SGHDT, CDR2 YYEEEE. There are 15 residues in the CDR3. Trimming pared 1 base from V and 0 bases from J, leaving 9 bases between. CDR3 residues: CASSLPDASTDTQYF. The CDR3 region has the DNA TGTGCCAGCAGCTTGCCAGACGCTAGCACAGATACGCAGTATTTT.

V is TRBV7-2 and J is TRBJ1-4, with D perhaps TRBD1 (5 bases). Germline V lookup: CDR1 SGHTA, CDR2 FQGNSA. The V end lost 5 bases, the J end lost 5 bases, and 15 bases lay between the germline ends. The length of the CDR3 is 15 residues. The CDR3 sequence: CASSKRAGLNEKLFF. The CDR3 coding sequence is TGTGCCAGCAGCAAAAGGGCAGGGCTAAATGAAAAACTGTTTTTT.

The V gene is TRBV28, the J gene TRBJ1-1; no clear D gene. Trimming pared 2 bases from V and 3 bases from J, leaving 19 bases between. Germline CDR1 is MDHEN and CDR2 is SYDVKM. This CDR3 comprises 17 residues. The CDR3 reads CASSLIRSRTQHTEAFF. CDR3 DNA: TGTGCCAGCAGTTTAATCCGCTCCCGGACGCAACACACTGAAGCTTTCTTT.

V is TRBV6-5 and J is TRBJ2-2; D ambiguous. The germline V gene encodes CDR1 MNHEY and CDR2 SVGAGI. The CDR3 length is 14 residues. V lost 5 bases and J 6 bases, leaving 13 bases between the germline ends. CDR3 amino acids: CASSRLVQSGELFF. CDR3 DNA: TGTGCCAGCAGTCGACTCGTACAATCCGGGGAGCTGTTTTTT.

This clone was seen only a few times. V and J are TRBV27 and TRBJ1-1; no definite D call. Trimming cost V 0 bases and J 8 bases, with 10 bases left between them. Germline V gene data show CDR1 as MNHEY and CDR2 as SMNVEV (reference sequence). The CDR3 totals 13 residues. CDR3 nucleotide sequence: TGTGCCAGCAGTTTATCCTGGGGTACCGAAGCTTTCTTT. It encodes CASSLSWGTEAFF.

The V call is TRBV5-1, the J call TRBJ2-5; either TRBD1 or TRBD2 may fit D (6 bases each). The CDR3 runs 13 residues. V gave up 4 bases and J gave up 4 bases, with 11 bases separating them. Looked up from germline, CDR1 is SGHRS and CDR2 is YFSETQ. CDR3 sequence: CASSVQGGETQYF. For the CDR3, the DNA is TGCGCCAGCAGCGTACAGGGAGGAGAGACCCAGTACTTC.

The chain has TRBV27 and TRBJ1-6; D not certain. The germline CDR1 and CDR2 sequences are MNHEY and SMNVEV (reference sequence). Trimming left V 3 bases short and J 0 bases short, with 9 bases between. CDR3 length: 16 amino acids. Here the CDR3 reads CASSFQKSSYNSPLHF. The CDR3 coding sequence is TGTGCCAGCAGTTTTCAGAAAAGCTCCTATAATTCACCCCTCCACTTT.

This clone was seen only a few times. J is TRBJ2-2 and V is TRBV9, with 11 bases lining up with TRBD1. The CDR3 runs 18 residues. Per germline, CDR1 SGDLS and CDR2 YYNGEE. Trimming took 4 bases from V and 4 from J; bases not matched to a gene: 12. The CDR3 sequence is CASSYLQVGQGATGELFF. The CDR3 DNA reads as TGTGCCAGCAGCTACCTTCAGGTTGGACAGGGGGCCACCGGGGAGCTGTTTTTT.

The chain links TRBV29-1 to TRBJ2-1; 11 nucleotides agree with TRBD2. Germline CDR1 is SQVTM and CDR2 is ANQGSEA. V lost 6 bases and J lost 2; bases outside the gene matches: 9. This CDR3 contains 16 residues. CDR3 sequence (DNA): TGCAGCGTCCTCCTCCTTAGCGGGGGGGCCTACAATGAGCAGTTCTTC. Protein: CSVLLLSGGAYNEQFF.

The chain employs TRBV6-5 and TRBJ2-5, with D unresolved. The ends were cut back, 4 bases at V and 5 bases at J, with 5 bases in the middle. The CDR3 spans 11 residues. Germline V lookup: CDR1 MNHEY, CDR2 SVGAGI. The CDR3 DNA sequence: TGTGCCAGCAGTTTGGGGGAGACCCAGTACTTC. It translates to CASSLGETQYF.

The rearrangement joins TRBV7-2 to TRBJ2-1; D remains unclear. V shed 1 base and J shed 4 bases, with 8 bases lying between them. The CDR3 totals 14 residues. Germline V gene sequence: CDR1 SGHTA, CDR2 FQGNSA. CDR3 sequence reads: CASSLGGLYNEQFF. The CDR3 DNA is TGTGCCAGCAGCTTAGGGGGATTATACAATGAGCAGTTCTTC.

This clone was counted once. The chain joins TRBV11-1 to TRBJ2-1; no reliable D call. Deletions cut 0 bases from V and 4 bases from J, with 4 bases between. Germline V gene lookup returns CDR1 SGHAT and CDR2 FQDESV (reference sequence). CDR3 length: 13 residues. The CDR3 sequence: CASSLALYNEQFF. The CDR3 DNA sequence: TGTGCCAGCAGCTTAGCCCTATACAATGAGCAGTTCTTC. The entire variable domain, with the rest obtained from reference TRBV11-1 and TRBJ2-1, is as follows: EAEVAQSPRYKITEKSQAVAFWCDPISGHATLYWYRQILGQGPELLVQFQDESVVDDSQLPKDRFSAERLKGVDSTLKIQPAELGDSAMYLCASSLALYNEQFFGPGTRLTVL.

The chain recombines TRBV6-1 with TRBJ1-2, with D possibly TRBD1 on 5 matching bases. V was cut by 2 bases and J by 6 bases, with 19 bases left in between. Germline V gene data show CDR1 as MNHNS and CDR2 as SASEGT. CDR3 length: 16 residues. The chain's CDR3 is CASSEKRPGEGNGYTF. The DNA for the CDR3 is TGTGCCAGCAGTGAAAAGAGGCCGGGGGAAGGAAATGGCTACACCTTC.

The chain joins TRBV2 to TRBJ2-5, with D perhaps matching TRBD1 (6 bases). The CDR3 runs 14 residues. CDR1 and CDR2 from the germline V gene are SNHLY and FYNNEI. V was pared by 5 bases and J by 5 bases, with 15 bases between. CDR3 coding DNA: TGTGCCAGCAGTCAGACAGCTCAGGGGGAGACCCAGTACTTC. It specifies CASSQTAQGETQYF.

This rearrangement joins TRBV6-1 to TRBJ2-7; tentative D call: TRBD1 (5 bases). Trimming pared 4 bases from V and 6 bases from J, leaving 7 bases between. The CDR3 runs 11 residues. CDR1 MNHNS and CDR2 SASEGT come from the germline V gene. The CDR3 loop is CASSAQGEQYF. The CDR3 DNA follows: TGTGCCAGCAGTGCCCAGGGCGAGCAGTACTTC.